This T cell receptor (beta chain) originates from a study of regulatory T cells in long-lasting Graves disease. Time point meaning: persistent/refractory GD, antithyroid drugs over 5 years with positive TRAb. Extracted PBMC RNA gave rise to the TCR library. This clonotype was seen repeatedly, ten times or more. The antigen remains unidentified. Building the TCR beta libraries relied on iRepertoire HTBI primers, and CDR3 regions underwent Arm-PCR. TCRdb used MiXCR to reprocess the multiplex PCR reads, holding one entry per CDR3 protein. The sample lists 250,000 to 300,000 distinct CDR3 sequences, approximately 20% occurring once. The V and J ends lost 2 bases and 4 bases respectively, with 9 bases between them. This CDR3 contains 13 residues. The germline V gene encodes CDR1 SGHTA and CDR2 FQGTGA. Whole-study results and caveats: Persistent disease exhibited a predilection for TRBV28, TRBJ1-2 and TRBJ2-5.

This sequence joins TRBV7-3 and TRBJ2-7; no clear D. The sequenced sample was peripheral blood mononuclear cells (PBMCs), obtained when the disease was refractory, from a patient treated with antithyroid drugs. The receptor was derived from a female donor with Graves disease. Here the CDR3 reads CASSLGGQYEQYF. In DNA, the CDR3 is TGTGCCAGCAGCTTAGGTGGGCAATACGAGCAGTACTTC.